A selection of T cell receptor beta chains follows, all from one sample in a study of shared clonotypes between healthy human individuals. Generated by immunoSEQ multiplex PCR, the TCRdb table keeps only in-frame clones and is missing some. The sample comprises approximately 1,500,000 clones, roughly 98% of which are singletons, and about 0.42% rests with the top ten. Sequencing was performed on naive CD4+ T cells sorted from blood. All receptors come from a man between 25 and 39 years old in good health. CDR3s include the opening cysteine and the closing phenylalanine or tryptophan. The D gene is left open where the match is weak. Clone size appears in some rows only: once, few, many, or a class for an expanded clone.

v_gene	d_gene	abundance	j_gene	CDR3nt	CDR3aa
TRBV5-1	TRBD2	-	TRBJ2-1	TGCGCCAGCAGCCCCCAGGCGGGAGGGCAGAATGAGCAGTTCTTC	CASSPQAGGQNEQFF
TRBV4-2	-	-	TRBJ2-7	TGTGCCAGCAGCCAACAGAGGGGGACCTACGAGCAGTACTTC	CASSQQRGTYEQYF
TRBV28	-	once	TRBJ2-3	TGTGCCAGCAGTTTATCCGCAGGGGCCGGTCCAGATACGCAGTATTTT	CASSLSAGAGPDTQYF
TRBV6-5	-	-	TRBJ2-7	TGTGCCAGCAGGTTACGTTTGGACCCCTCCTACGAGCAGTACTTC	CASRLRLDPSYEQYF
TRBV27	TRBD1	-	TRBJ2-7	TGTGCCAGCAGCCCTCGGGGCAGGGGGCGAGGGTCTGCCTACGAGCAGTACTTC	CASSPRGRGRGSAYEQYF
TRBV4-2	TRBD1	-	TRBJ1-1	TGTGCCAGCAGCTTTAGACAGGGAGGGAACACTGAAGCTTTCTTT	CASSFRQGGNTEAFF
TRBV20-1	-	-	TRBJ2-1	TGCAGTGCTATCAGGGGTGGTGAGCAGTTCTTC	CSAIRGGEQFF
TRBV5-1	TRBD2	once	TRBJ2-1	TGCGCCAGCAGCTTGGTTGGTAGCGGGAGTGAGGAGCAGTTCTTC	CASSLVGSGSEEQFF
TRBV28	TRBD1	-	TRBJ1-5	TGTGCCAGCAGTTCGAACCGGGACAGGGGATACAATCAGCCCCAGCATTTT	CASSSNRDRGYNQPQHF
TRBV7-9	-	-	TRBJ2-2	TGTGCCAGCAGCTTAGGGGACGATTTGGCCGGGGAGCTGTTTTTT	CASSLGDDLAGELFF
TRBV7-6	TRBD2	-	TRBJ2-2	TGTGCCAGCAGCCTGGGACTAGCGGCTACCGGGGAGCTGTTTTTT	CASSLGLAATGELFF
TRBV6-5	TRBD1	once	TRBJ1-2	TGTGCCACCTGGCGATTGGGACAGGGGAAGGAGGGCTACACCTTC	CATWRLGQGKEGYTF
TRBV5-1	TRBD1	-	TRBJ2-2	TGCGCCAGCTCGGGGACAGGGATTACCGGGGAGCTGTTTTTT	CASSGTGITGELFF
TRBV7-8	TRBD2	-	TRBJ2-7	TGTGCCAGCAGCCCTAGGACTAGCAATTACTTCTACGAGCAGTACTTC	CASSPRTSNYFYEQYF
TRBV27	-	-	TRBJ2-2	TGTGCCAGCAGTTTATCAGCGAACACCGGGGAGCTGTTTTTT	CASSLSANTGELFF
TRBV6-1	TRBD1	-	TRBJ1-1	TGTGCCAGCAAGTCGGACAGGGCCCACACTGAAGCTTTCTTT	CASKSDRAHTEAFF
TRBV5-4	TRBD2	-	TRBJ2-5	TGTGCCAGCAGCCCCTCCCGCGGGGGAGAAGAGACCCAGTACTTC	CASSPSRGGEETQYF
TRBV5-4	TRBD2	-	TRBJ2-3	TGTGCCAGCAGCCAACTAGCGTCTCGCACAGATACGCAGTATTTT	CASSQLASRTDTQYF
TRBV11-3	-	-	TRBJ1-3	TGTGCCAGCAGCTTGGACCGAACCTCTGGAAACACCATATATTTT	CASSLDRTSGNTIYF
TRBV19	-	once	TRBJ2-7	TGTGCCAGTAGTATAAGGCCGGCGGCCCTCGACGAGCAGTACTTC	CASSIRPAALDEQYF
TRBV7-2	-	-	TRBJ2-7	TGTGCCAGCAGCTTAGTGGTCGGTGTCTACGAGCAGTACTTC	CASSLVVGVYEQYF